This is a list of T cell receptor beta chains from one sample in a study of blood T cells in healthy people across ages. TCRdb recomputed calls from the 5' RACE reads with MiXCR, one row per CDR3 protein. The sample contains about 1.8 million distinct CDR3 sequences, approximately 50% of which appear only once. Sequencing was performed on blood. Receptors originate from a woman in her forties in good health. Both conserved end residues are part of each CDR3.

V: TRBV6-5
J: TRBJ1-1
CDR3: CASSYKGAGTEAFF

V: TRBV28
J: TRBJ2-5
CDR3: CASSLFGGETQSF

V: TRBV6-5
J: TRBJ2-5
CDR3: CASSAIPGRQETQYF

V: TRBV28
J: TRBJ2-7
CDR3: CASSFSGEGSYEQYF

V: TRBV7-2
J: TRBJ1-1
CDR3: CASSVVKGQYTEAFF

V: TRBV9
J: TRBJ2-5
CDR3: CASSAAGGGLEETQYF

V: TRBV11-2
J: TRBJ1-2
CDR3: CASSPSPGGHYGYTF

V: TRBV18
J: TRBJ1-4
CDR3: CATNQWGPDEKLFF

V: TRBV15
J: TRBJ2-7
CDR3: CATSETRELGYEQYF

V: TRBV6-5
J: TRBJ1-5
CDR3: CASRATGTEVNQPQHF

V: TRBV12-5
J: TRBJ2-1
CDR3: CASGYVHEQFF

V: TRBV12-3/TRBV12-4
J: TRBJ2-6
CDR3: CASSITQGVLSGANVLTF

V: TRBV20-1
J: TRBJ1-2
CDR3: CSERKDHRGGYGYTF

V: TRBV5-5
J: TRBJ2-1
CDR3: CASSSRTGGHEQFF

V: TRBV13
J: TRBJ1-4
CDR3: CASSEGQANEKLFF

V: TRBV5-1
J: TRBJ2-5
CDR3: CASSLVWGPETQYF

V: TRBV6-2/TRBV6-3
J: TRBJ2-7
CDR3: CASSFLAGGEQYF

V: TRBV4-1
J: TRBJ2-5
CDR3: CASSQGSLAPQYF

V: TRBV9
J: TRBJ2-3
CDR3: CASSARTSGGQGDTQYF

V: TRBV15
J: TRBJ2-5
CDR3: CATSRDSQQETPYF

V: TRBV6-1
J: TRBJ2-5
CDR3: CTSERGDLDETQYF

V: TRBV15
J: TRBJ2-7
CDR3: CATSRDLGGTNEQYF

V: TRBV4-3
J: TRBJ1-2
CDR3: CAGSQDWDDPLGNGYTF

V: TRBV5-4
J: TRBJ2-3
CDR3: CASSFGSGGARDTQYF

V: TRBV28
J: TRBJ2-5
CDR3: CATLSHRDSKETQYF

V: TRBV24-1
J: TRBJ2-6
CDR3: CATRGPGANVLTF

V: TRBV28
J: TRBJ2-1
CDR3: CASFEGTSENEQFF

V: TRBV20-1
J: TRBJ2-7
CDR3: CSARSSYFYEQYF

V: TRBV28
J: TRBJ2-1
CDR3: CASSLLEARNEQFF

V: TRBV28
J: TRBJ2-3
CDR3: CASSYGWGTDTQYF

V: TRBV9
J: TRBJ2-3
CDR3: CASSHHLTSGGDTQYF

V: TRBV15
J: TRBJ2-3
CDR3: CATSRYRGGTDTQYF

V: TRBV6-5
J: TRBJ1-4
CDR3: CASSDGATNEKLFF

V: TRBV7-2
J: TRBJ2-3
CDR3: CASSRPIGTGGEDTQYF

V: TRBV10-3
J: TRBJ2-3
CDR3: CAISDSSGGATDTQYF

V: TRBV7-2
J: TRBJ2-5
CDR3: CASSLRLTGGETQYF

V: TRBV27
J: TRBJ2-6
CDR3: CASSGATGANVLTF

V: TRBV20-1
J: TRBJ2-6
CDR3: CSVLWWGSGANVLTF

V: TRBV24-1
J: TRBJ2-3
CDR3: CATSALQGTDTQYF

V: TRBV25-1
J: TRBJ2-3
CDR3: CASSDNRVDTQYF

V: TRBV18
J: TRBJ2-5
CDR3: CASSPTTSGGDQETQYF

V: TRBV7-2
J: TRBJ2-3
CDR3: CASSRLARNTDTQYF

V: TRBV12-3/TRBV12-4
J: TRBJ1-2
CDR3: CASSPRGDRNYGYTF

V: TRBV11-1
J: TRBJ2-7
CDR3: CASSLTSGVVYAQYF